This is a list of T cell receptor beta chains from one sample in a study of CD8 T cells in ankylosing spondylitis. TCRdb re-called the 5' RACE reads through MiXCR, storing one row per CDR3 protein. The sample records about 220,000 distinct CDR3 sequences, roughly 24% being singletons. Sequencing input: blood, either unsorted or a sorted T cell fraction (not recorded which). These receptor sequences come from a male donor with ankylosing spondylitis or in good health (not recorded which). CDR3s include the opening cysteine and the closing phenylalanine or tryptophan. A D gene is named only where the DNA matches it firmly. The size field is filled for only some rows; it gives once, few, many or a size class.

TRBJ2-5	TRBD2	-	TRBV20-1	TGCAGTGCCATTGGGACTAGCGGGAGGTACCAAGAGACCCAGTACTTC	CSAIGTSGRYQETQYF
TRBJ2-7	TRBD1	many	TRBV5-1	TGCGCCAGCAGCCTAAATCCGGTGCGTCGGACAGGGAGCTACGAGCAGTACTTC	CASSLNPVRRTGSYEQYF
TRBJ1-2	-	-	TRBV12-3/TRBV12-4	TGTGCCAGCAGTTTGGGGTTTGGCTACACCTTC	CASSLGFGYTF
TRBJ2-5	-	many	TRBV20-1	TGCAGTGCTAGAGATTCGCACAACATGATCCAAGAGACCCAGTACTTC	CSARDSHNMIQETQYF
TRBJ2-7	TRBD1	-	TRBV2	TGTGCCAGCAGTGGGAGGACAGGGCCGGGCGAGCAGTACTTC	CASSGRTGPGEQYF
TRBJ2-5	-	many	TRBV29-1	TGCAGCGTTGAGAACCGGGGTCGCCAAGAGACCCAGTACTTC	CSVENRGRQETQYF
TRBJ1-5	-	once	TRBV6-1	TGTGCCAGCACTCAAGAAAGGGGATATAGCAATCAGCCCCAGCATTTT	CASTQERGYSNQPQHF
TRBJ2-1	-	once	TRBV10-3	TGTGCCATCAGTGAGTCAGGGGACCAGTTCTTC	CAISESGDQFF
TRBJ2-3	-	few	TRBV18	TGTGCCAGCTCACCAGCAGTGGAGACAGAGTATTTT	CASSPAVETEYF
TRBJ1-2	TRBD1	-	TRBV29-1	TGCAGCGTATCGACAGGGGTCGTCTATGGCTACACCTTC	CSVSTGVVYGYTF
TRBJ2-3	TRBD2	few	TRBV14	TGTGCCAGCAGCCAAGAACTAGCGGGCCCCACAGATACGCAGTATTTT	CASSQELAGPTDTQYF
TRBJ1-1	-	many	TRBV6-4	TGTGCCAGCAGTGACTCGAGTTGGGGGACTGAAGCTTTCTTT	CASSDSSWGTEAFF
TRBJ2-5	-	-	TRBV12-3/TRBV12-4	TGTGCCAGCAGTCGAGAGGGGACTGTCCAAGAGACCCAGTACTTC	CASSREGTVQETQYF
TRBJ2-7	-	-	TRBV20-1	TGCAGTGCCCCCCTGGACGGAGGATACGAGCAGTACTTC	CSAPLDGGYEQYF
TRBJ2-7	TRBD2	many	TRBV12-3/TRBV12-4	TGTGCCAGCAGTAAAACAGCGGGAGTCTCCTACGAGCAGTACTTC	CASSKTAGVSYEQYF
TRBJ2-7	TRBD2	many	TRBV12-3/TRBV12-4	TGTGCCAGCAGGCCGACTAGCGTCTACGAGCAGTACTTC	CASRPTSVYEQYF
TRBJ1-1	-	many	TRBV18	TGTGCCAGCTCACCACCGTCAACAGCCATGAACACTGAAGCTTTCTTT	CASSPPSTAMNTEAFF
TRBJ2-2	TRBD2	many	TRBV7-7	TGTGCTAGCAGCCCCGGACTAGCGGGAAGGGACGGGGAGCTGTTTTTT	CASSPGLAGRDGELFF
TRBJ2-7	TRBD1	many	TRBV5-1	TGTGCCAGCAGTTCCGGGACAGGTTCCTACGAGCAGTACTTC	CASSSGTGSYEQYF